The TCR beta chain described here comes from a study of blood T cell repertoires in COVID-19. Study context: PBMCs, B-cell-depleted T cells, or T cells provided the cDNA or gDNA that made up the material.

The CDR3 sequence is 15 residues long. The germline V gene has CDR1 LGHDT and CDR2 YNNKEL (reference sequence). V gave up 5 bases and J gave up 3 bases; unmatched junction bases: 6. Clones were read by immunoSEQ multiplex PCR, and TCRdb kept only the in-frame ones, dropping some. The sample records 150,000 to 200,000 clones, approximately 90% being singletons. The sequencing sample was made of peripheral blood. The receptor comes from a human donor in a cohort sampled during active COVID-19. The chain carries TRBV3-1 (or the pseudogene TRBV3-2) and TRBJ2-3; 9 nucleotides agree with TRBD1. As DNA, the CDR3 is TGTGCCAGCAGCGTCCGGGACAGGGTTACAGATACGCAGTATTTT. It translates to CASSVRDRVTDTQYF.